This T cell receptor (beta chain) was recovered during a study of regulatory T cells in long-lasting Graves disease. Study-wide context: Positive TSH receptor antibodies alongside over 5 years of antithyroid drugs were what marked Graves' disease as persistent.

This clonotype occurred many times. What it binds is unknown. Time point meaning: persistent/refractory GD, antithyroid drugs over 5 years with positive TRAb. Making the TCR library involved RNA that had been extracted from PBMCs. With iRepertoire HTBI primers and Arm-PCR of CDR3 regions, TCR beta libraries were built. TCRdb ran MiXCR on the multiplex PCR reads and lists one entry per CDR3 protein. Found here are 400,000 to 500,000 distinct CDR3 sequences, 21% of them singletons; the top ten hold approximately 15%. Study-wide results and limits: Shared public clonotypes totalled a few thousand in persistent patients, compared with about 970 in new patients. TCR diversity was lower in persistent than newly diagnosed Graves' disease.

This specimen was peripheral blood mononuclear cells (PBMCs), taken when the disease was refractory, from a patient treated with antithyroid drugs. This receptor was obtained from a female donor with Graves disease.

CDR3 region: CASTLLGGLETQYF. The CDR3 nucleotides are TGTGCCAGCACCCTACTTGGGGGGCTGGAGACCCAGTACTTC. This chain uses TRBV12-3 or TRBV12-4 with TRBJ2-5, with D perhaps being TRBD1 or TRBD2 (6 bases each). This CDR3 is 14 amino acids long. The V gene lost 7 bases and the J gene lost 5 bases, with 17 bases spanning the gap.